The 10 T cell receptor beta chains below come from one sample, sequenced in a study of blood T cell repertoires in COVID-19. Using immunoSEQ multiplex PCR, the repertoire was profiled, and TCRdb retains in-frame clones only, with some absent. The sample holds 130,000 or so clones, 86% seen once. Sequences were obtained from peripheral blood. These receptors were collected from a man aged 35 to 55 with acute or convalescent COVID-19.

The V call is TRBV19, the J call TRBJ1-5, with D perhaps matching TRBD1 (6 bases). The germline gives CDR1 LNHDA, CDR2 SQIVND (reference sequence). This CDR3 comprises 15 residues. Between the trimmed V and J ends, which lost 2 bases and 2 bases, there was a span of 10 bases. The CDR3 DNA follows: TGTGCCAGTAGTATATTGGCAGGGGGCAATCAGCCCCAGCATTTT. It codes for CASSILAGGNQPQHF.

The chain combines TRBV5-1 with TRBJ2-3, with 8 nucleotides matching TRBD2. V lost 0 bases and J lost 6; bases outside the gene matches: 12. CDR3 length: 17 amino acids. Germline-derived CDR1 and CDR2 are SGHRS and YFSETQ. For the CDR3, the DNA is TGCGCCAGCAGCTTGGAATCGTTGCGGGGGGTCCTCGATACGCAGTATTTT. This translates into CASSLESLRGVLDTQYF.

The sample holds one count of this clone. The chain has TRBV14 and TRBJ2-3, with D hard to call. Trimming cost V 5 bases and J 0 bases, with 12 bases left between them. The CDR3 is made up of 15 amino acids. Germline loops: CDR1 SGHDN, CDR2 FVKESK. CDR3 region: CASSSQPLSTDTQYF. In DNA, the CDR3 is TGTGCCAGCAGCTCTCAACCACTTAGCACAGATACGCAGTATTTT.

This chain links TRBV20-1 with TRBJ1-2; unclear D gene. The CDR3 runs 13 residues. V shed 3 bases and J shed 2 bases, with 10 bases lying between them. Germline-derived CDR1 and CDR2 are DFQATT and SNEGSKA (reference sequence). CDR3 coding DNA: TGCAGTGCTAGTTACAGTCCAAACTATGGCTACACCTTC. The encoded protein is CSASYSPNYGYTF.

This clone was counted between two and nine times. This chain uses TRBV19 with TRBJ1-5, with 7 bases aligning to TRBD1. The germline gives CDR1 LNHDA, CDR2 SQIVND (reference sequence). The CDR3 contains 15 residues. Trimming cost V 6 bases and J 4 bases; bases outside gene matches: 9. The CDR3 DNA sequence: TGTGCCAGTAGCCGAGACAGGGAGGAGAATCAGCCCCAGCATTTT. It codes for CASSRDREENQPQHF.

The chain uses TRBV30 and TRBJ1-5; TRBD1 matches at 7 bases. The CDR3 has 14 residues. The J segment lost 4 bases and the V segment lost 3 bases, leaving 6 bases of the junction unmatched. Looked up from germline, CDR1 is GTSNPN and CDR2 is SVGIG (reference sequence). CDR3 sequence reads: CAWRAGTANQPQHF. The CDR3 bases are TGTGCCTGGAGAGCCGGGACAGCTAATCAGCCCCAGCATTTT.

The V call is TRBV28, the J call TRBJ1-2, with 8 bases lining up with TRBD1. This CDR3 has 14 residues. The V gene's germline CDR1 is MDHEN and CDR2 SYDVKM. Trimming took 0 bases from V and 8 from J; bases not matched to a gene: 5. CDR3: CASSLWTGDNGYTF. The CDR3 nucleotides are TGTGCCAGCAGTTTATGGACAGGGGATAACGGCTACACCTTC.

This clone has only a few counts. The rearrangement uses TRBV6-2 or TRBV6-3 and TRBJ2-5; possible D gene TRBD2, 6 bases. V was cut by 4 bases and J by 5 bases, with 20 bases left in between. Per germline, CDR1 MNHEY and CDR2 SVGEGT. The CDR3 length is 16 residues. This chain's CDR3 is CASSSPPGRGRETQYF. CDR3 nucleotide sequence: TGTGCCAGCAGTTCCCCCCCCGGGCGGGGCAGGGAGACCCAGTACTTC.

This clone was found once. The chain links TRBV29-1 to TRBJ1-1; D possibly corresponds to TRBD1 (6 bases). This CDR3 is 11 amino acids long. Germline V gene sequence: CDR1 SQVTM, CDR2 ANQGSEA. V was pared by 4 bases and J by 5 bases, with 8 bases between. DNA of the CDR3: TGCAGCGTTGCGAGGGGGACTGAAGCTTTCTTT. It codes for CSVARGTEAFF.

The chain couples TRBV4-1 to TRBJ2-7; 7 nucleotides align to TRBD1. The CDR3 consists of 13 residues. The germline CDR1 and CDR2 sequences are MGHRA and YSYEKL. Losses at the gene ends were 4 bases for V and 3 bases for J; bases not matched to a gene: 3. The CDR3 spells CASSPGQFYEQYF. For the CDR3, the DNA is TGCGCCAGCAGCCCGGGACAGTTCTACGAGCAGTACTTC.